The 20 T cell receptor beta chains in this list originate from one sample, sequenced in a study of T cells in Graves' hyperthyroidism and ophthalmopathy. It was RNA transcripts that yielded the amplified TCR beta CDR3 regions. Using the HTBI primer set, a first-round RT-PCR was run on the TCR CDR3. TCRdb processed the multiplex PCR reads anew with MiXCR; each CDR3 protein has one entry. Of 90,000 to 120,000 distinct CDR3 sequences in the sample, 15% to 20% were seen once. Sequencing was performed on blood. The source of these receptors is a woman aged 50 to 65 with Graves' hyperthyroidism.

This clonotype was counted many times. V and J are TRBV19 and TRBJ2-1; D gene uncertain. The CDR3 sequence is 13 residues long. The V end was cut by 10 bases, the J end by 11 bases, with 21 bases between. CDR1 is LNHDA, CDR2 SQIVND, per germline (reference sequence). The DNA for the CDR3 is TGTGCCACGCTTGGTGCGGTGGTAGAGAAGCAGTTCTTC. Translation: CATLGAVVEKQFF.

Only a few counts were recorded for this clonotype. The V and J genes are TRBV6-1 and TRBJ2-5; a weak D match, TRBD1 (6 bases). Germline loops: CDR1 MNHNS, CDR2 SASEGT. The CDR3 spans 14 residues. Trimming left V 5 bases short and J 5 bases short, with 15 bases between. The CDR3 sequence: CASSQQGQRETQYF. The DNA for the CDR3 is TGTGCCAGCAGTCAACAGGGCCAACGGGAGACCCAGTACTTC.

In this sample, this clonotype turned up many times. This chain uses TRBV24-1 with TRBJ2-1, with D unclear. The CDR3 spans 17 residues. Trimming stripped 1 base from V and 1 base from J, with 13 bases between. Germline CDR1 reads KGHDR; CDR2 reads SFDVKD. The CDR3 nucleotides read TGTGCCACCAGTGATTTAGGTGGAGTTGGGTCCTACAATGAGCAGTTCTTC. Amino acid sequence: CATSDLGGVGSYNEQFF.

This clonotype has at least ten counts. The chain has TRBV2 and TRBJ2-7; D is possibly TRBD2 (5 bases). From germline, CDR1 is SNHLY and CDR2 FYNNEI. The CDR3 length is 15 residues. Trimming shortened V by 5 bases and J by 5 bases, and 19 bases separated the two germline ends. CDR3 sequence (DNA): TGTGCCAGCAGTAAACGCCCCAGACGAGGGAACGAGCAGTACGTC. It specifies CASSKRPRRGNEQYV.

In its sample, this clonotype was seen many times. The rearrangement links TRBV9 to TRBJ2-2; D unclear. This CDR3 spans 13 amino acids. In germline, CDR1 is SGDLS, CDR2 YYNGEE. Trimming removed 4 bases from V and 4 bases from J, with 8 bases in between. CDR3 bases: TGTGCCAGCAGCCCGATCGGCACCGGGGAGCTGTTTTTT. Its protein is CASSPIGTGELFF.

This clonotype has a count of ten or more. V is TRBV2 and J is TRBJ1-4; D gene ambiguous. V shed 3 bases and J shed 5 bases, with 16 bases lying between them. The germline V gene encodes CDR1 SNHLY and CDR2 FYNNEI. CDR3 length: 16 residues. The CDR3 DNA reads TGTGCCAGCAGTGATCGGCTCGGAGGACCGAATGAAAAACTGTTTTTT. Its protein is CASSDRLGGPNEKLFF. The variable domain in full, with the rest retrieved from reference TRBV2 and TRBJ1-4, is EPEVTQTPSHQVTQMGQEVILRCVPISNHLYFYWYRQILGQKVEFLVSFYNNEISEKSEIFDDQFSVERPDGSNFTLKIRSTKLEDSAMYFCASSDRLGGPNEKLFFGSGTQLSVL.

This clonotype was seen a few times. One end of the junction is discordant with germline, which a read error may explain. The CDR3 loop reads CASSAGGGGTLF. CDR3 bases: TGTGCCAGCAGTGCGGGGGGCGGCGGAACTCTCTTT. V usage is TRBV2 and J usage is TRBJ1-1, with D maybe TRBD1 (6 bases). The CDR3 is 12 residues long. Germline CDR1 SNHLY, CDR2 FYNNEI.

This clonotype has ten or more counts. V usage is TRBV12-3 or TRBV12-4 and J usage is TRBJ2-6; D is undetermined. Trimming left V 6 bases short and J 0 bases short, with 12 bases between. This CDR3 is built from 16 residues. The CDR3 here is CASSTTADSGANVLTF. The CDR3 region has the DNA TGTGCCAGCAGCACGACGGCAGACTCTGGGGCCAACGTCCTGACTTTC.

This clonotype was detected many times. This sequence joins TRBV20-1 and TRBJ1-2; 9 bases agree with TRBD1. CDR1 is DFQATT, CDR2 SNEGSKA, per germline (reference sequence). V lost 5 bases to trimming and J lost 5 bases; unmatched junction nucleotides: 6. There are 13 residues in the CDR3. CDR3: CSADRGFRYGYTF. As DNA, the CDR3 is TGCAGTGCTGACAGGGGGTTTCGTTATGGCTACACCTTC.

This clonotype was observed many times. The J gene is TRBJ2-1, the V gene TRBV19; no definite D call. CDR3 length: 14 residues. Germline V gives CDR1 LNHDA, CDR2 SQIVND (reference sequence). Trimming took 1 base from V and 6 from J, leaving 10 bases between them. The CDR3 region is CASSIVAISNEQFF. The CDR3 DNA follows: TGTGCCAGTAGTATAGTAGCAATCTCCAATGAGCAGTTCTTC.

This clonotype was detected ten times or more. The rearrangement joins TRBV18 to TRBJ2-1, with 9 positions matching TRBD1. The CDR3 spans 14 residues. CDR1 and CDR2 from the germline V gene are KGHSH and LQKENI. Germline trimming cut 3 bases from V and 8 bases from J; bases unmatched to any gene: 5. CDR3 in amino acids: CASSPGQGKDEQFF. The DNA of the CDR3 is TGTGCCAGCTCACCTGGACAGGGGAAGGATGAGCAGTTCTTC.

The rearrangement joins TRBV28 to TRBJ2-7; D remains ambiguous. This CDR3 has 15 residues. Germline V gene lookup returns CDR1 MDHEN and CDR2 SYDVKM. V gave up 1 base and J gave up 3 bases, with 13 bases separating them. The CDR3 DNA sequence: TGTGCCAGCAGTTTATTCCCCGGTCCCTACTACGAGCAGTACTTC. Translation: CASSLFPGPYYEQYF.

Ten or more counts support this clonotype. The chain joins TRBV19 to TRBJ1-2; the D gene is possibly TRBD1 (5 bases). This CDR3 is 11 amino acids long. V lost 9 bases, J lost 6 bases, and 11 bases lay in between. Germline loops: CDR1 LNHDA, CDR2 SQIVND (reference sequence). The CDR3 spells CASRLGDGYTF. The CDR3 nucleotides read TGTGCCAGCCGGCTAGGGGATGGCTACACCTTC.

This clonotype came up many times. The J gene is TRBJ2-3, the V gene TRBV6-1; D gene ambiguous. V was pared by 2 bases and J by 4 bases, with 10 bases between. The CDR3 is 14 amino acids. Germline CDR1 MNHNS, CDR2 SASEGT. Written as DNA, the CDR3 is TGTGCCAGCAGTGAACTTGCGGTTGCAGATACGCAGTATTTT. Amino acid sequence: CASSELAVADTQYF.

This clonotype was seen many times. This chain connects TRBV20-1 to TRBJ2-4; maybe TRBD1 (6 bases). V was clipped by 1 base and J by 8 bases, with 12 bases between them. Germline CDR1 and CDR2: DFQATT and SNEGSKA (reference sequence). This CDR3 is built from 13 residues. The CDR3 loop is CSARVGAQDIQYF. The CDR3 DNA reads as TGCAGTGCTAGAGTGGGGGCGCAGGACATTCAGTACTTC.

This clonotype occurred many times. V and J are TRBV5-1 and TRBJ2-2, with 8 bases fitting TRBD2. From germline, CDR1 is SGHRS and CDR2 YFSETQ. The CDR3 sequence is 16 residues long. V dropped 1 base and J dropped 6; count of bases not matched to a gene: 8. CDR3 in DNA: TGCGCCAGCAGCTTGACGACGGGAGGGGCCCCCGGGGAGCTGTTTTTT. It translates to CASSLTTGGAPGELFF.

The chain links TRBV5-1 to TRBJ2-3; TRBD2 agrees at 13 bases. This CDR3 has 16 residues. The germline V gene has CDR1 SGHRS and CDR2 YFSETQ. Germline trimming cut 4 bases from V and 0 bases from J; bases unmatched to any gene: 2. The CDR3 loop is CASSGTSGTSTDTQYF. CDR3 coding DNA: TGCGCCAGCAGCGGGACTAGCGGGACTAGCACAGATACGCAGTATTTT.

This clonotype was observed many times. CDR3 nucleotides: TGTGCCACCAGTGGGGGCGGGAGCTCCTACAATGAGCAGTTCTTC. It codes for CATSGGGSSYNEQFF. V gene TRBV24-1 combines with J gene TRBJ2-1, with 7 bases fitting TRBD2. This CDR3 region has 15 residues. Unmatched junction bases numbered 3, after V lost 5 bases and J lost 0 bases. CDR1 is KGHDR and CDR2 is SFDVKD in the germline V gene.

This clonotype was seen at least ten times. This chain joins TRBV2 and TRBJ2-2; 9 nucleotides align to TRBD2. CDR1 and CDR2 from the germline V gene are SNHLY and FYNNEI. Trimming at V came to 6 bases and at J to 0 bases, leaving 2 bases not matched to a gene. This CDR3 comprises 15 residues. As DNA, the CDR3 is TGTGCCAGCAGCAGACTAGCGGCGAACACCGGGGAGCTGTTTTTT. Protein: CASSRLAANTGELFF. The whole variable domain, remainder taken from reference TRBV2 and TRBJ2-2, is EPEVTQTPSHQVTQMGQEVILRCVPISNHLYFYWYRQILGQKVEFLVSFYNNEISEKSEIFDDQFSVERPDGSNFTLKIRSTKLEDSAMYFCASSRLAANTGELFFGEGSRLTVL.

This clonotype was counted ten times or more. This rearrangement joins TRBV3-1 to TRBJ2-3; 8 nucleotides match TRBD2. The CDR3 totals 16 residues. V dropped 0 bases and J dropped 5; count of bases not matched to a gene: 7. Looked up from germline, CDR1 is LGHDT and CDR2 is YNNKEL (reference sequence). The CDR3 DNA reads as TGTGCCAGCAGCCAAGATCCAGCGGGAGCCGGAGATACGCAGTATTTT. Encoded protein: CASSQDPAGAGDTQYF.